The T cell receptor (beta chain) under discussion was sequenced for a study of T cells in localized non-small cell lung cancer. Produced via immunoSEQ multiplex PCR; TCRdb's table is partial and in-frame only. The sample shows 20,000 to 30,000 clones, about 85% of them seen only once. Germline V gene sequence: CDR1 SGHTA, CDR2 FQGTGA. CDR3 length: 13 residues. Deletions cut 10 bases from V and 5 bases from J, with 14 bases between. The study's findings and limits: Compared with tumor, uninvolved adjacent lung displayed greater T cell clonality, ranking highest overall. Those with higher blood T cell density had longer overall survival.

As for this clone: The antigen is not known.

This clonotype was obtained from a man between 40 and 75 years old with stage III squamous cell lung carcinoma. The specimen comprised peripheral blood, sampled before any cancer treatment. The chain is built from TRBV7-3 and TRBJ2-2; D perhaps matches TRBD2 (6 bases). In DNA, the CDR3 is TGTGCCACCCGGGACTCCCTAACCGGGGAGCTGTTTTTT. It yields the protein CATRDSLTGELFF.